This is a list of T cell receptor beta chains from one sample in a study of T-cell memory formation after mild COVID-19. TCRdb itself ran the 5' RACE reads through MiXCR, one entry per CDR3 protein. The table has a few hundred thousand distinct CDR3 sequences, 25% to 30% seen once. Sequencing used PBMCs or a T cell subset sorted from them (not recorded which). The receptors were sampled from an adult woman who had mild COVID-19 (a few samples of this study predate the infection). Cell type and time point are not known. Each CDR3 is given with its conserved first and last residue. Fields, in order: J gene, V gene, D gene, clone size, CDR3 DNA, CDR3 protein. D genes are given only for firm matches. Some rows have no size entry. The others give once, few or many, or a class for an expanded clone.

TRBJ2-7	TRBV7-6	TRBD2	NA	TGTGCCAGCAGCTTCGAGCGGGGGAGCGACGAGCAGTACTTC	CASSFERGSDEQYF
TRBJ2-1	TRBV27	TRBD1	few	TGTGCCAGCAGTTCGTACAGGGGCGACAATGAGCAGTTCTTC	CASSSYRGDNEQFF
TRBJ2-7	TRBV12-3/TRBV12-4	NA	NA	TGTGCCAGCAGTTCGGCCCCGGGACCCTACGAGCAGTACTTC	CASSSAPGPYEQYF
TRBJ1-2	TRBV7-9	NA	NA	TGTGCCAGCAGCTTAGGTCACCCCCTTGGCTACACCTTC	CASSLGHPLGYTF
TRBJ1-2	TRBV2	NA	once	TGTGCCAGCAGTGAGGCAGGGGACTTACTCTATGGCTACACCTTC	CASSEAGDLLYGYTF
TRBJ2-1	TRBV6-6	NA	few	TGTGCCAGCAGTCCCGGGACGCCGAAAAATGAGCAGTTCTTC	CASSPGTPKNEQFF
TRBJ1-5	TRBV15	NA	NA	TGTGCCACCAGCAGAGACGGGCGGACAGCGGATAATCAGCCCCAGCATTTT	CATSRDGRTADNQPQHF
TRBJ1-5	TRBV6-6	NA	few	TGTGCCAGCAGTCCCAGCGAGTTAAGCAATCAGCCCCAGCATTTT	CASSPSELSNQPQHF
TRBJ2-6	TRBV3-1	NA	NA	TGTGCCAGCAGCCAAGATTGGGGAGTCAGTATCTCTGGGGCCAACGTCCTGACTTTC	CASSQDWGVSISGANVLTF
TRBJ1-1	TRBV28	NA	NA	TGTGCCAGCAGTTTAAGAGGGATGGGCACTGAAGCTTTCTTT	CASSLRGMGTEAFF
TRBJ2-7	TRBV10-3	TRBD2	NA	TGTGCCATCGGGGTTAAGCGGGGTCTTGCCTACGAGCAGTACTTC	CAIGVKRGLAYEQYF
TRBJ2-3	TRBV7-9	NA	NA	TGTGCCAGCAGCCCCCCTTCTGGCGATACGCAGTATTTT	CASSPPSGDTQYF
TRBJ2-2	TRBV7-9	NA	many	TGTGCCAGCAGCTTATTGTACGCCGCCGGGGAGCTGTTTTTT	CASSLLYAAGELFF
TRBJ1-2	TRBV20-1	TRBD1	NA	TGCAGAGCCCAAAGGGGGCCTTATGGCTACACCTTC	CRAQRGPYGYTF
TRBJ2-7	TRBV7-2	TRBD2	few	TGTGCCAGCAGCTTAGTAGCGGGAGACGAGCAGTACTTC	CASSLVAGDEQYF
TRBJ2-7	TRBV6-6	TRBD1	NA	TGTGCCAGCAGTCACGGGACAGGGGGGGCCTACGAGCAGTACTTC	CASSHGTGGAYEQYF
TRBJ1-2	TRBV7-2	NA	NA	TGTGCCAGCAGCCAAGGGGCAGGTGGAGGGTATGGCTACACCTTC	CASSQGAGGGYGYTF
TRBJ2-3	TRBV23-1	NA	NA	TGCGCCAGCAGTCAATTCGCCAGGAAGTCGAGAACAGATACGCAGTATTTT	CASSQFARKSRTDTQYF
TRBJ2-7	TRBV6-5	TRBD2	NA	TGTGCCAGCAGTTACAGCGGGGGGGACTCCTACGAGCAGTACTTC	CASSYSGGDSYEQYF
TRBJ1-2	TRBV29-1	NA	NA	TGCAGCGTTGAGGGACAAGGCCTCTATGGCTACACCTTC	CSVEGQGLYGYTF
TRBJ2-3	TRBV29-1	NA	few	TGCAGCGTTGATTGGAGAGATACGCAGTATTTT	CSVDWRDTQYF
TRBJ2-1	TRBV11-3	TRBD1	NA	TGTGCCAGCAGCTTACAGGGACAGGGTGCTTACAATGAGCAGTTCTTC	CASSLQGQGAYNEQFF
TRBJ1-2	TRBV19	TRBD1	NA	TGTGCCAGTAGTATCCAGACAGGGTTCGTTAACTATGGCTACACCTTC	CASSIQTGFVNYGYTF
TRBJ2-7	TRBV5-1	NA	NA	TGCGCCAGCAGCTCCGCCACTTACTCCTACGAGCAGTACTTC	CASSSATYSYEQYF
TRBJ1-1	TRBV2	NA	NA	TGTGCCAGCAGTCTCGACCGAGGCGGGAACACTGAAGCTTTCTTT	CASSLDRGGNTEAFF
TRBJ1-1	TRBV10-2	NA	few	TGCGCCAGTACCGTCGGGGGGCAGGGGAACACTGAAGCTTTCTTT	CASTVGGQGNTEAFF